A selection of T cell receptor beta chains follows, all from one sample in a study of identical twins. One entry per CDR3 protein results from TCRdb running MiXCR on the 5' RACE reads. Of 200,000 to 250,000 distinct CDR3 sequences listed, roughly 7% were seen once; the top ten hold about 3.6%. These data were also filed under a second study, of yellow fever vaccine responses in identical twins.

Sequencing used memory (CD45RO+) T cells sorted from blood. The receptor source for this set is a woman in her late teens or twenties in good health. CDR3s include the opening cysteine and the closing phenylalanine or tryptophan. The order of the fields is D gene, clone size, J gene, V gene, CDR3 DNA, CDR3 protein. A D gene is named only where the DNA matches it firmly. The size field is filled for only some rows; it gives once, few, many or a size class.

d_call: TRBD1; clone_size: few; j_call: TRBJ2-7; v_call: TRBV28; cdr3_nt: TGTGCCATCCGGGGGGACAGGGCTGGCGAGCAGTACTTC; cdr3_aa: CAIRGDRAGEQYF
d_call: TRBD1; clone_size: many; j_call: TRBJ1-2; v_call: TRBV5-1; cdr3_nt: TGCGCCAGCAGCGACAGGGGGCTTGGCTACACCTTC; cdr3_aa: CASSDRGLGYTF
d_call: -; clone_size: many; j_call: TRBJ2-7; v_call: TRBV12-3/TRBV12-4; cdr3_nt: TGTGCCAGCAGTTTAGGGAGGGGCGAGCAGTACTTC; cdr3_aa: CASSLGRGEQYF
d_call: -; clone_size: -; j_call: TRBJ2-1; v_call: TRBV7-2; cdr3_nt: TGTGCCAGCAGCTTAGGGGGACCCACGGACGGACCGTTCTTC; cdr3_aa: CASSLGGPTDGPFF
d_call: TRBD2; clone_size: -; j_call: TRBJ2-3; v_call: TRBV5-4; cdr3_nt: TGTGCCAGCACAACGGGGGGAGGCGATACGCAGTATTTT; cdr3_aa: CASTTGGGDTQYF
d_call: -; clone_size: -; j_call: TRBJ2-1; v_call: TRBV7-9; cdr3_nt: TGTGCCAGCAGCTTACGAGCTGGCCCCTACAATGAGCAGTTCTTC; cdr3_aa: CASSLRAGPYNEQFF
d_call: TRBD1; clone_size: many; j_call: TRBJ2-1; v_call: TRBV5-1; cdr3_nt: TGCGCCAGCAGCCCCAGACAGGGGATAGTAACAAACAATGAGCAGTTCTTC; cdr3_aa: CASSPRQGIVTNNEQFF
d_call: -; clone_size: many; j_call: TRBJ2-7; v_call: TRBV2; cdr3_nt: TGTGCCAGCAGTGAAGTTTACGCGTCGGGGTACGAGCAGTACTTC; cdr3_aa: CASSEVYASGYEQYF
d_call: TRBD2; clone_size: few; j_call: TRBJ2-5; v_call: TRBV7-9; cdr3_nt: TGTGCCAGCAGCGTAGGACTAGCCGGGGAGACCCAGTACTTC; cdr3_aa: CASSVGLAGETQYF
d_call: TRBD1; clone_size: -; j_call: TRBJ2-1; v_call: TRBV25-1; cdr3_nt: TGTGCCAGCAGTGCGGGACAGTCCTACAATGAGCAGTTCTTC; cdr3_aa: CASSAGQSYNEQFF
d_call: TRBD1; clone_size: many; j_call: TRBJ2-5; v_call: TRBV10-1; cdr3_nt: TGCGCCAGCTCTCCGGGACAGGGAGTTCAAGAGACCCAGTACTTC; cdr3_aa: CASSPGQGVQETQYF
d_call: -; clone_size: many; j_call: TRBJ2-7; v_call: TRBV7-2; cdr3_nt: TGTGCCAGCAGCCTTATGGGACTCTCCTACGAGCAGTACTTC; cdr3_aa: CASSLMGLSYEQYF
d_call: TRBD1; clone_size: few; j_call: TRBJ1-5; v_call: TRBV19; cdr3_nt: TGTGCCAGTAGTAACCGACAGGGGGCTGTCTATCAGCCCCAGCATTTT; cdr3_aa: CASSNRQGAVYQPQHF
d_call: TRBD2; clone_size: many; j_call: TRBJ2-1; v_call: TRBV5-1; cdr3_nt: TGCGCCAGCAGCTTGTCGTCTGCGGGAGCTTACAATGAGCAGTTCTTC; cdr3_aa: CASSLSSAGAYNEQFF
d_call: -; clone_size: -; j_call: TRBJ2-5; v_call: TRBV7-9; cdr3_nt: TGTGCCAGCAGTATGCTCGTAACCTCCGATAAAGAGACCCAGTACTTC; cdr3_aa: CASSMLVTSDKETQYF
d_call: -; clone_size: few; j_call: TRBJ2-2; v_call: TRBV18; cdr3_nt: TGTGCCAGCTCACCCCCGGGGTCCGGGGAGCTGTTTTTT; cdr3_aa: CASSPPGSGELFF
d_call: -; clone_size: many; j_call: TRBJ2-1; v_call: TRBV12-3/TRBV12-4; cdr3_nt: TGTGCCAGCAGTTTAGGTGGGTTCAATGAGCAGTTCTTC; cdr3_aa: CASSLGGFNEQFF
d_call: TRBD2; clone_size: few; j_call: TRBJ2-1; v_call: TRBV14; cdr3_nt: TGTGCCAGCAGCCAAGAGGGCGTGAGCGGGAGCTACAATGAGCAGTTCTTC; cdr3_aa: CASSQEGVSGSYNEQFF
d_call: -; clone_size: few; j_call: TRBJ2-5; v_call: TRBV10-1; cdr3_nt: TGCGCCAGCAGTGAGCTGAGGGACGAGAAGACCCAGTACTTC; cdr3_aa: CASSELRDEKTQYF
d_call: -; clone_size: many; j_call: TRBJ1-5; v_call: TRBV20-1; cdr3_nt: TGCAGTGCTTATCCGGGACACCCCAATCAGCCCCAGCATTTT; cdr3_aa: CSAYPGHPNQPQHF
d_call: TRBD1; clone_size: -; j_call: TRBJ2-7; v_call: TRBV29-1; cdr3_nt: TGCAGCGTTGATGGTGGGACAGCGGTTGAGTTC; cdr3_aa: CSVDGGTAVEF
d_call: -; clone_size: -; j_call: TRBJ2-7; v_call: TRBV19; cdr3_nt: TGTGCCAGTAGTGCTCTGGGGGAGCAGTACTTC; cdr3_aa: CASSALGEQYF
d_call: TRBD2; clone_size: few; j_call: TRBJ2-1; v_call: TRBV24-1; cdr3_nt: TGTGCCACCAGTGATTCTTGGACTAGCGGGGCCTTC; cdr3_aa: CATSDSWTSGAF
d_call: -; clone_size: -; j_call: TRBJ2-3; v_call: TRBV5-1; cdr3_nt: TGCGCCAGCAGCTTGGAGGGCAAAAGCACAGATACGCAGTATTTT; cdr3_aa: CASSLEGKSTDTQYF
d_call: TRBD2; clone_size: few; j_call: TRBJ2-1; v_call: TRBV28; cdr3_nt: TGTGCCAGCAGTCATTCCGGGACTAGTGGGACTGAGCAGTTCTTC; cdr3_aa: CASSHSGTSGTEQFF
d_call: TRBD1; clone_size: few; j_call: TRBJ2-5; v_call: TRBV18; cdr3_nt: TGTGCCAGCTCACCATCCTTCACTGCAGGGGGCCAAGAGACCCAGTACTTC; cdr3_aa: CASSPSFTAGGQETQYF
d_call: TRBD1; clone_size: few; j_call: TRBJ2-1; v_call: TRBV11-2; cdr3_nt: TGTGCCAGCAGCTTAGTTGGGACAGGGGGCTACAATGAGCAGTTCTTC; cdr3_aa: CASSLVGTGGYNEQFF
d_call: TRBD1; clone_size: few; j_call: TRBJ1-6; v_call: TRBV14; cdr3_nt: TGTGCCAGCAGCCACGGGACAGGGGGTCGTAATTCACCCCTCCACTTT; cdr3_aa: CASSHGTGGRNSPLHF
d_call: TRBD2; clone_size: -; j_call: TRBJ2-7; v_call: TRBV29-1; cdr3_nt: TGCAGCGCTAGTTCGTCGAGTTCCCCTAGCGGGAGGAGGTACGAGCAGTACTTC; cdr3_aa: CSASSSSSPSGRRYEQYF
d_call: -; clone_size: many; j_call: TRBJ2-1; v_call: TRBV5-1; cdr3_nt: TGCGCCAGCAGCTTGGCCGGAGGATCCTCCTACAATGAGCAGTTCTTC; cdr3_aa: CASSLAGGSSYNEQFF
d_call: TRBD2; clone_size: few; j_call: TRBJ2-1; v_call: TRBV4-2; cdr3_nt: TGTGCCAGCAGCATAAGACTAGCGGGGGGGCCGGGGAATGAGCAGTTCTTC; cdr3_aa: CASSIRLAGGPGNEQFF
d_call: -; clone_size: -; j_call: TRBJ1-3; v_call: TRBV5-6; cdr3_nt: TGTGCCAGCAGCTTGGTCCCAGCCTCTGGAAACACCATATATTTT; cdr3_aa: CASSLVPASGNTIYF
d_call: -; clone_size: many; j_call: TRBJ1-5; v_call: TRBV5-1; cdr3_nt: TGCGCCAGCAGCTTGGCCGGGTATCCAAATCAGCCCCAGCATTTT; cdr3_aa: CASSLAGYPNQPQHF
d_call: -; clone_size: few; j_call: TRBJ1-5; v_call: TRBV20-1; cdr3_nt: TGCAGTGCCCGGGACAACGGGCAGCCCCAGCATTTT; cdr3_aa: CSARDNGQPQHF
d_call: TRBD2; clone_size: few; j_call: TRBJ2-2; v_call: TRBV20-1; cdr3_nt: TGCAGTGCTAGTAGCGGGGCGGGGACCGGGGAGCTGTTTTTT; cdr3_aa: CSASSGAGTGELFF
d_call: -; clone_size: many; j_call: TRBJ2-7; v_call: TRBV7-8; cdr3_nt: TGTGCCAGCAGCCCCAACGGGGCACCGTTCAGACCGTACTTC; cdr3_aa: CASSPNGAPFRPYF
d_call: TRBD1; clone_size: many; j_call: TRBJ1-4; v_call: TRBV5-1; cdr3_nt: TGCGCCAGCAGCGTTGGACAGGGGAGAGAAAAACTGTTTTTT; cdr3_aa: CASSVGQGREKLFF
d_call: -; clone_size: -; j_call: TRBJ2-7; v_call: TRBV5-1; cdr3_nt: TGCGCCAGCAGCTTATCTTACGAATACGAGCAGTACTTC; cdr3_aa: CASSLSYEYEQYF
d_call: -; clone_size: many; j_call: TRBJ2-1; v_call: TRBV5-1; cdr3_nt: TGCGCCAGCAGCCCGACACTAGCTAGCTCCTACAATGAGCAGTTCTTC; cdr3_aa: CASSPTLASSYNEQFF
d_call: TRBD2; clone_size: -; j_call: TRBJ2-7; v_call: TRBV3-1; cdr3_nt: TGTGCCACCTCCCAAGATCCAGCGGGAGTAACCGAGCAGTACTTC; cdr3_aa: CATSQDPAGVTEQYF
d_call: -; clone_size: many; j_call: TRBJ1-1; v_call: TRBV3-1; cdr3_nt: TGTGCCAGCAGCCAAGGCAGGGGTACAAGGGTGGCTGAAGCTTTCTTT; cdr3_aa: CASSQGRGTRVAEAFF
d_call: -; clone_size: -; j_call: TRBJ2-1; v_call: TRBV9; cdr3_nt: TGTGCCAGCAGCGTAGGGCTGGGCAATGAGCAGTTCTTC; cdr3_aa: CASSVGLGNEQFF
d_call: TRBD1; clone_size: -; j_call: TRBJ1-6; v_call: TRBV18; cdr3_nt: TGTGCCAGCTCAGAGGGACAGCGAATCAATTCACCCCTCCACTTT; cdr3_aa: CASSEGQRINSPLHF
d_call: TRBD2; clone_size: -; j_call: TRBJ2-7; v_call: TRBV6-5; cdr3_nt: TGTGCCAGCAGTTACGGGCTAGCGGGCGGCGACGAGCAGTACTTC; cdr3_aa: CASSYGLAGGDEQYF
d_call: -; clone_size: -; j_call: TRBJ2-1; v_call: TRBV7-7; cdr3_nt: TGTGCCAGCAGCCCTGACGGGAGTCGAGGGGAGCAGTTCTTC; cdr3_aa: CASSPDGSRGEQFF
d_call: TRBD1; clone_size: few; j_call: TRBJ2-1; v_call: TRBV6-1; cdr3_nt: TGTGCCAGCGGGTTGGGACAGGGGGCTGGGAATGAGCAGTTCTTC; cdr3_aa: CASGLGQGAGNEQFF
d_call: TRBD1; clone_size: -; j_call: TRBJ1-5; v_call: TRBV20-1; cdr3_nt: TGCAGTGCCCCAATGGACAGGGGGCGGCGGCAGCCCCAGCATTTT; cdr3_aa: CSAPMDRGRRQPQHF
d_call: -; clone_size: few; j_call: TRBJ1-3; v_call: TRBV7-8; cdr3_nt: TGTGCCAGCAGCCCGACCCGCTCTGGAAACACCATATATTTT; cdr3_aa: CASSPTRSGNTIYF